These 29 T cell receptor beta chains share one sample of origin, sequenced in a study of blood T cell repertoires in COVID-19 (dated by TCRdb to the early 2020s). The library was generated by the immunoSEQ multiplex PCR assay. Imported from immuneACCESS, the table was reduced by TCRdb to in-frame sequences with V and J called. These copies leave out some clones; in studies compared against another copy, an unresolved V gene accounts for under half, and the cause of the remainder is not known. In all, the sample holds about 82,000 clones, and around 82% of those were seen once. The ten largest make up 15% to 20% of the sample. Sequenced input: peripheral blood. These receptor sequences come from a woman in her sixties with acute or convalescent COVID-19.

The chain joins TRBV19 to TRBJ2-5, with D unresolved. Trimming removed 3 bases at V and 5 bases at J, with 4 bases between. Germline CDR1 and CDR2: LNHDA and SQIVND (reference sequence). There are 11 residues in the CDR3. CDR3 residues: CASSMRETQYF. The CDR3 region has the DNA TGTGCCAGTAGTATGAGGGAGACCCAGTACTTC.

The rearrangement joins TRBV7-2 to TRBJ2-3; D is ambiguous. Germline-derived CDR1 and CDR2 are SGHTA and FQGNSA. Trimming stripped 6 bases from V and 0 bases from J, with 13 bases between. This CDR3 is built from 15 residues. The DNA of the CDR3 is TGTGCCAGCAGTTCCCCTAGAGGAAGCACAGATACGCAGTATTTT. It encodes CASSSPRGSTDTQYF.

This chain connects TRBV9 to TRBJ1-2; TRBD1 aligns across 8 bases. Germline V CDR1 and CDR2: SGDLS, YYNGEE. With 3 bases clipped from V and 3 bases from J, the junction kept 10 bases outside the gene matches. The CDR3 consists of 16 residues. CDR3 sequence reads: CASSADRVGFYYGYTF. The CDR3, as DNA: TGTGCCAGCAGCGCGGACAGGGTGGGCTTTTACTATGGCTACACCTTC. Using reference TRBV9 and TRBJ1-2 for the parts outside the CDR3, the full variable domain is DSGVTQTPKHLITATGQRVTLRCSPRSGDLSVYWYQQSLDQGLQFLIQYYNGEERAKGNILERFSAQQFPDLHSELNLSSLELGDSALYFCASSADRVGFYYGYTFGSGTRLTVV.

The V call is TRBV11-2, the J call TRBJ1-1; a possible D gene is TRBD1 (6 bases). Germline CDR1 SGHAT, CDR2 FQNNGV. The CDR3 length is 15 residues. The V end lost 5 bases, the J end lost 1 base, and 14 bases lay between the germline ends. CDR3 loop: CASSGSDSKNTEAFF. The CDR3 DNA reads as TGTGCCAGCAGCGGATCGGACAGCAAGAACACTGAAGCTTTCTTT.

In DNA, the CDR3 is TGTGCCAGCGGGTCCCGCGGAAGGTTTAGCTACACCTTC. Translating gives CASGSRGRFSYTF. V and J are TRBV27 and TRBJ1-2; D uncertain. There are 13 residues in the CDR3. Trimming pared 8 bases from V and 9 bases from J, leaving 19 bases between. Germline assignment: CDR1 MNHEY and CDR2 SMNVEV (reference sequence).

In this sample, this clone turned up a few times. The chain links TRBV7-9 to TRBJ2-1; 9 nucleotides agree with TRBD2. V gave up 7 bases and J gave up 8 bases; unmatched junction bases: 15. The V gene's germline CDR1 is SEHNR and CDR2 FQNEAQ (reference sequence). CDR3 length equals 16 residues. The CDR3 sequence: CASNSVGTSSFHEQFF. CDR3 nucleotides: TGTGCCAGCAACTCCGTGGGGACTAGCTCTTTCCATGAGCAGTTCTTC.

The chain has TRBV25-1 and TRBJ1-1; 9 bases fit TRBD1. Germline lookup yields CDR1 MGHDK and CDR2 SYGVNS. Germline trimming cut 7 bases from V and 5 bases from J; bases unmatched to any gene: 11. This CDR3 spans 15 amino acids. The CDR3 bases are TGTGCCAGCACCCCCATGGGACAGGGAGCGACTGAAGCTTTCTTT. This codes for CASTPMGQGATEAFF.

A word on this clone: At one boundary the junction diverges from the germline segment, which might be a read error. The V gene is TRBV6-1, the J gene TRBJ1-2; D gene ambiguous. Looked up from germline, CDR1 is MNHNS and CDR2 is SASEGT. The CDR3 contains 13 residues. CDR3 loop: CASTEQISYGYTF. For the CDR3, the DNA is TGTGCCAGCACTGAACAAATTTCCTATGGCTACACCTTC.

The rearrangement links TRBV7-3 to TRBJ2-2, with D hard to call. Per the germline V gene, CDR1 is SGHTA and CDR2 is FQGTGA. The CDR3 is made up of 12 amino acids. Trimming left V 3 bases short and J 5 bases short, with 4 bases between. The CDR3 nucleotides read TGTGCCAGCAGCTTTACTACCGGGGAGCTGTTTTTT. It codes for CASSFTTGELFF.

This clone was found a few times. The CDR3: CASSQDITSHETQYF. The CDR3 DNA reads TGTGCCAGCAGCCAAGATATAACTAGCCACGAGACCCAGTACTTC. The rearrangement links TRBV3-1 (or the pseudogene TRBV3-2) to TRBJ2-5; D may be TRBD2 (6 bases). The CDR3 totals 15 residues. Looked up from germline, CDR1 is LGHDT and CDR2 is YNNKEL (reference sequence). V shed 0 bases and J shed 5 bases, with 13 bases lying between them.

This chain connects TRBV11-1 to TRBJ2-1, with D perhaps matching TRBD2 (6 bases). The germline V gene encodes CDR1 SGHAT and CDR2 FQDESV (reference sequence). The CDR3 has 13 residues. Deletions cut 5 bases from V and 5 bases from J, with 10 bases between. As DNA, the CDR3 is TGTGCCAGCAGCGCGGGACTCAACAATGAGCAGTTCTTC. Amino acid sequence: CASSAGLNNEQFF.

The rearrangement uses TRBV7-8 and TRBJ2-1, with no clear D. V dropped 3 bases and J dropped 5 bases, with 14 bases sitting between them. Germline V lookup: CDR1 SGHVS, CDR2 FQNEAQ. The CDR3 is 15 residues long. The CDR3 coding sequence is TGTGCCAGCAGCTTGGCGGCCTCTCTCCACAATGAGCAGTTCTTC. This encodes CASSLAASLHNEQFF.

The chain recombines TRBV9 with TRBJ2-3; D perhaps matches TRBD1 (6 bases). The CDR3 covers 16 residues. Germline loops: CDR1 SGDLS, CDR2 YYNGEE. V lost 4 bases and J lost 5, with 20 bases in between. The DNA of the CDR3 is TGTGCCAGCAGCACGACACAGGGCCCCAGACTAGATACGCAGTATTTT. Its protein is CASSTTQGPRLDTQYF.

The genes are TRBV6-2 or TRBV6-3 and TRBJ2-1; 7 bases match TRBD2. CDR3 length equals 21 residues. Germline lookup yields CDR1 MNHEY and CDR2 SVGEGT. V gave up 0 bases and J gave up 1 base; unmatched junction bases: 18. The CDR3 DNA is TGTGCCAGCAGTTACTCGCCCCGCTGGGCGGGGGTAGCCCGGTCCTACAATGAGCAGTTCTTC. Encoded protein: CASSYSPRWAGVARSYNEQFF.

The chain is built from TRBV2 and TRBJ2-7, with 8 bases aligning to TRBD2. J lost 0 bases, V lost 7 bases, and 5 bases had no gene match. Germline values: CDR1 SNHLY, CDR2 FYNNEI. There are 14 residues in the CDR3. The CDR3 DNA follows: TGTGCCAGCACCCAGACTAGCGCCTCCTACGAGCAGTACTTC. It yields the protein CASTQTSASYEQYF.

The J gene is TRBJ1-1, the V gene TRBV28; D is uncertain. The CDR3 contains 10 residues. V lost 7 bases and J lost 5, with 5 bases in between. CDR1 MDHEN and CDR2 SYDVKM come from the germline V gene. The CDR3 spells CASISTEAFF. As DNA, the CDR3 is TGTGCCAGCATCTCTACTGAAGCTTTCTTT.

CDR3 protein: CASSFTAGTPNTGELFF. The CDR3 coding sequence is TGTGCCAGCAGCTTCACTGCCGGGACTCCGAACACCGGGGAGCTGTTTTTT. V usage is TRBV11-3 and J usage is TRBJ2-2; possible D gene TRBD2, 6 bases. Germline CDR1 is SGHNT and CDR2 is YENEEA. V lost 3 bases, J lost 0 bases, and 14 bases lay in between. There are 17 residues in the CDR3. The full variable domain, rest sourced from reference TRBV11-3 and TRBJ2-2, is EAGVVQSPRYKIIEKKQPVAFWCNPISGHNTLYWYLQNLGQGPELLIRYENEEAVDDSQLPKDRFSAERLKGVDSTLKIQPAELGDSAVYLCASSFTAGTPNTGELFFGEGSRLTVL.

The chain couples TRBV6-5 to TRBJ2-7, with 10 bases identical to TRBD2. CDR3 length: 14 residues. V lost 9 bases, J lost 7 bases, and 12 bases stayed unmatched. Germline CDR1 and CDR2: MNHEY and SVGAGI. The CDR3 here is CASTSSGGRGEQYF. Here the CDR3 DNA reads TGTGCCAGTACATCTAGCGGGGGCCGGGGGGAGCAGTACTTC.

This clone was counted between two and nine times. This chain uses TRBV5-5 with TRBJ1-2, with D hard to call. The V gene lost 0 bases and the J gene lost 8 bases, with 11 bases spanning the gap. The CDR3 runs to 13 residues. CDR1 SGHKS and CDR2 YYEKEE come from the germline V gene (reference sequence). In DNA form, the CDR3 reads TGTGCCAGCAGCTTGGATATGCGGAGCGGCTACACCTTC. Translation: CASSLDMRSGYTF.

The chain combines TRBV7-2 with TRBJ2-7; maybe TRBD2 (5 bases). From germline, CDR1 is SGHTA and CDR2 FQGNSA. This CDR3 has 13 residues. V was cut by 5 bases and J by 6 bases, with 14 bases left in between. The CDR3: CASSQQVRGEQYF. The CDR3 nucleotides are TGTGCCAGCAGCCAGCAGGTCCGGGGCGAGCAGTACTTC.

The CDR3 reads CASSFSAVYNSPLHF. The CDR3 DNA follows: TGCGCCAGCAGCTTCTCAGCGGTGTATAATTCACCCCTCCACTTT. This rearrangement joins TRBV5-1 to TRBJ1-6; D unclear. Germline assignment: CDR1 SGHRS and CDR2 YFSETQ. This CDR3 has 15 amino acids. The germline V and J ends were trimmed by 2 bases and 4 bases, with 10 bases remaining between them.

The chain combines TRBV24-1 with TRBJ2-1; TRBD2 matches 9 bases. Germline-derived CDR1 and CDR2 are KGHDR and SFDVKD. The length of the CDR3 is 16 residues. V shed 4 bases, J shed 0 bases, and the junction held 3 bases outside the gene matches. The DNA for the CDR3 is TGTGCCACCAGTGAAGATAGCGGGAGCTCCTACAATGAGCAGTTCTTC. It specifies CATSEDSGSSYNEQFF.

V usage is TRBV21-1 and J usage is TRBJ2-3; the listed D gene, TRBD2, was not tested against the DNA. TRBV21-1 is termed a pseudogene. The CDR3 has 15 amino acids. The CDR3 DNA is TGTGCCAGCAGCAAAGTCTCCAGGACTAAAGATACGCAGTATTTT. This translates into CASSKVSRTKDTQYF.

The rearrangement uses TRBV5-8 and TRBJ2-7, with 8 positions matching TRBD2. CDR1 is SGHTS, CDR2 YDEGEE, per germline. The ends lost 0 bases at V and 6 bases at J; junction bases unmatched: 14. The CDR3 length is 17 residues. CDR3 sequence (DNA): TGTGCCAGCAGCTTGGTCGCGACTAGCGTTTCGGTAGGCGAGCAGTACTTC. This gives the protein CASSLVATSVSVGEQYF.

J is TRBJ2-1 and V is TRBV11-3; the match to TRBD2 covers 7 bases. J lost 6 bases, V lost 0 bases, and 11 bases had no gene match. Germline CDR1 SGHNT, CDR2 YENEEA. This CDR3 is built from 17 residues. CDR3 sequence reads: CASSLDRTRLGVNEQFF. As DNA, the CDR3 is TGTGCCAGCAGCTTAGACAGGACTAGGCTGGGGGTCAATGAGCAGTTCTTC.

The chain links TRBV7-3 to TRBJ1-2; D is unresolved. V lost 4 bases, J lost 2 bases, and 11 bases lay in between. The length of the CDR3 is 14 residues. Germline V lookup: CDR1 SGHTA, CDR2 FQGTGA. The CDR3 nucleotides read TGTGCCAGCAGCTCCTTCTCGGTAAACTATGGCTACACCTTC. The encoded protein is CASSSFSVNYGYTF.

The CDR3: CASISGGPNTEAFF. As DNA, the CDR3 is TGTGCCAGCATTTCCGGGGGGCCTAACACTGAAGCTTTCTTT. The chain joins TRBV27 to TRBJ1-1; maybe TRBD1 (6 bases). The CDR3 has 14 residues. V was shortened by 7 bases and J by 2 bases, with 14 bases between the two germline ends. CDR1 MNHEY and CDR2 SMNVEV come from the germline V gene (reference sequence).

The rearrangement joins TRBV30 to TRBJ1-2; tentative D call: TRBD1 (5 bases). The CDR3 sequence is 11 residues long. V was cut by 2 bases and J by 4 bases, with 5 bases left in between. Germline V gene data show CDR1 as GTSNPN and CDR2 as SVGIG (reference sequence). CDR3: CAWSTGYGYTF. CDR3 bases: TGTGCCTGGAGTACAGGCTATGGCTACACCTTC.

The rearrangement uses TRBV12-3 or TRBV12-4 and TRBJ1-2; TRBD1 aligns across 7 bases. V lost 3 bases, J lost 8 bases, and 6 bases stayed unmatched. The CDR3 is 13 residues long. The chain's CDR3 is CASSFRGQDGYTF. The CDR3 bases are TGTGCCAGCAGTTTTCGAGGACAGGACGGCTACACCTTC.